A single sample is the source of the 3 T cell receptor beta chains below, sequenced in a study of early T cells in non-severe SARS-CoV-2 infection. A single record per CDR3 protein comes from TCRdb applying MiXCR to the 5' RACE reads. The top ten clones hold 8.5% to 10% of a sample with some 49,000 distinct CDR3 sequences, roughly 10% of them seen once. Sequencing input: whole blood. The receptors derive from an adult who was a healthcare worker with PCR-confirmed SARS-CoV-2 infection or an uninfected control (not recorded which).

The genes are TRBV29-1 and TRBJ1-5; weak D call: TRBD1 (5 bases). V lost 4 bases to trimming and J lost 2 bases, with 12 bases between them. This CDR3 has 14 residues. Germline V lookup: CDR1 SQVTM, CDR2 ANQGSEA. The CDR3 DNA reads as TGCAGCGTTGTATGGGGGACGGGCAATCAGCCCCAGCATTTT. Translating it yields CSVVWGTGNQPQHF.

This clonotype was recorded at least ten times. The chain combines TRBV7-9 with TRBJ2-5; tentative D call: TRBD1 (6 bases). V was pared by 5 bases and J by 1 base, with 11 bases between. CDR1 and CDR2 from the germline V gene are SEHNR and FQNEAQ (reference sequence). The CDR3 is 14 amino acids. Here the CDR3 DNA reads TGTGCCAGCAGCCCGGGACATTTCCAAGAGACCCAGTACTTC. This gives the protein CASSPGHFQETQYF.

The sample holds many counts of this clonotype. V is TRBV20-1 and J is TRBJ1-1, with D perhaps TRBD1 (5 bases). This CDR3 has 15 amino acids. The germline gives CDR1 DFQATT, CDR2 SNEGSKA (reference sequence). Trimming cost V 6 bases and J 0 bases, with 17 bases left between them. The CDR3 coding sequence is TGCAGTGCAGCTAGGGGTAGAGGAATGAACACTGAAGCTTTCTTT. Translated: CSAARGRGMNTEAFF.